This T cell receptor (beta chain) was documented in a study of T cell repertoires in cytomegalovirus infection. The length of the CDR3 is 15 residues. Germline V gives CDR1 MDHEN, CDR2 SYDVKM. The trim removed 6 bases at V and 4 bases at J, leaving 8 bases unmatched. This clonotype was counted a few times. Its antigen is still unknown. TCRdb independently ran MiXCR on the reads; one entry per CDR3 protein. The data show about 920,000 distinct CDR3 sequences, roughly 30% seen once. This sequence originates from a human donor in good health (CMV status not recorded). Some clones in this sample may be carry-over from other donors' samples. Specimen: cultured CD8+ T cells from PBMCs, collected from culture after CMV antigen stimulation. The chain joins TRBV28 to TRBJ2-3, with 9 bases that match TRBD1. Here the CDR3 DNA reads TGTGCCAGCAGCTTTGGACAGGGGAAGTCAGATACGCAGTATTTT. Its protein product is CASSFGQGKSDTQYF.